The 23 T cell receptor beta chains given below trace back to one sample, sequenced in a study of OX40 agonist ivuxolimab in advanced cancers. Preparation of the library involved the immunoSEQ multiplex PCR assay. The source is immuneACCESS, and TCRdb retained only in-frame sequences with V and J called. Part of the clones is not carried over; for the studies checked, unresolved V genes explain less than half of this, and the remainder is unexplained. Counted in this sample were about 52,000 clones; approximately 88% of them appeared once. The biggest ten clones account for around 12% of the sample. The material sequenced was CD4+ or CD8+ T cells sorted from blood, taken in a trial of the OX40 agonist ivuxolimab. All receptors come from an adult with an advanced solid tumor such as melanoma, head and neck, liver or kidney cancer.

The V and J genes are TRBV30 and TRBJ1-5; no clear D. V dropped 5 bases and J dropped 0 bases, with 8 bases sitting between them. Germline V CDR1 and CDR2: GTSNPN, SVGIG (reference sequence). The CDR3 has 13 residues. This chain's CDR3 is CAWALNSNQPQHF. Written as DNA, the CDR3 is TGTGCCTGGGCACTTAATAGCAATCAGCCCCAGCATTTT.

The rearrangement uses TRBV10-3 and TRBJ2-1; tentative D call: TRBD2 (6 bases). CDR3 length: 17 amino acids. The ends were cut back, 5 bases at V and 0 bases at J, with 17 bases in the middle. Germline values: CDR1 ENHRY, CDR2 SYGVKD. The CDR3 nucleotides read TGTGCCATCAGTAAACCCTATAGCGGATTCTCCTACAATGAGCAGTTCTTC. Encoded protein: CAISKPYSGFSYNEQFF.

The V gene is TRBV7-2, the J gene TRBJ2-1; 8 bases map to TRBD2. Germline assignment: CDR1 SGHTA and CDR2 FQGNSA. Trimming took 1 base from V and 8 from J; bases not matched to a gene: 4. This CDR3 contains 14 residues. The CDR3 is CASSLDGLADEQFF. DNA of the CDR3: TGTGCCAGCAGCTTAGATGGACTAGCCGATGAGCAGTTCTTC.

The chain is built from TRBV6-4 and TRBJ1-4; D gene ambiguous. Trimming stripped 3 bases from V and 7 bases from J, with 9 bases between. Germline V lookup: CDR1 MRHNA, CDR2 SNTAGT. The CDR3 has 13 residues. DNA of the CDR3: TGTGCCAGCAGTGAGGCGCCTGGTGAAAAACTGTTTTTT. Its protein is CASSEAPGEKLFF.

The chain combines TRBV5-5 with TRBJ1-3; 7 positions match TRBD1. Germline lookup yields CDR1 SGHKS and CDR2 YYEKEE (reference sequence). Unmatched junction bases numbered 10, after V lost 6 bases and J lost 7 bases. The CDR3 contains 14 residues. CDR3 sequence: CASTMQGVPNTIYF. In DNA, the CDR3 is TGTGCCAGCACCATGCAGGGGGTCCCTAACACCATATATTTT.

The chain uses TRBV5-6 and TRBJ2-1, with 7 bases lining up with TRBD2. With 0 bases clipped from V and 3 bases from J, the junction kept 3 bases outside the gene matches. The CDR3 runs 15 residues. Germline CDR1 SGHDT, CDR2 YYEEEE. The CDR3 is CASSLGLAGYNEQFF. The CDR3 DNA sequence: TGTGCCAGCAGCTTGGGACTAGCTGGCTACAATGAGCAGTTCTTC. The full variable domain, with the rest looked up from reference TRBV5-6 and TRBJ2-1, is DAGVTQSPTHLIKTRGQQVTLRCSPKSGHDTVSWYQQALGQGPQFIFQYYEEEERQRGNFPDRFSGHQFPNYSSELNVNALLLGDSALYLCASSLGLAGYNEQFFGPGTRLTVL.

The gene calls are TRBV7-5 and TRBJ2-7. TRBV7-5 counts as a pseudogene. The CDR3 runs 12 residues. The CDR3 spells CARSFRVYEQYV. DNA for the CDR3: TGTGCCAGAAGCTTCAGAGTTTACGAGCAGTACGTC.

This chain joins TRBV4-2 and TRBJ2-1, with 7 bases aligning to TRBD2. CDR1 and CDR2 (germline): LGHNA, YNFKEQ. With 0 bases clipped from V and 3 bases from J, the junction kept 5 bases outside the gene matches. CDR3 length equals 16 residues. CDR3 nucleotide sequence: TGTGCCAGCAGCCAAGATGTAGTAGCGGGCTACAATGAGCAGTTCTTC. Its protein product is CASSQDVVAGYNEQFF.

V is TRBV6-5 and J is TRBJ2-7, with 10 positions matching TRBD2. Germline values: CDR1 MNHEY, CDR2 SVGAGI. This CDR3 spans 15 amino acids. V lost 6 bases and J lost 3; bases outside the gene matches: 8. CDR3: CASRPQVAGGYEQYF. The CDR3 nucleotides read TGTGCCAGCAGACCCCAGGTAGCGGGAGGCTACGAGCAGTACTTC.

The chain joins TRBV5-1 to TRBJ1-3; D is unresolved. The V end was cut by 3 bases, the J end by 1 base, with 11 bases between. The CDR3 sequence is 15 residues long. Per the germline V gene, CDR1 is SGHRS and CDR2 is YFSETQ. DNA for the CDR3: TGCGCCAGCAGCTGGTTGGGAGCTTCTGGAAACACCATATATTTT. Protein: CASSWLGASGNTIYF.

This rearrangement joins TRBV29-1 to TRBJ1-2, with D perhaps TRBD1 (5 bases). The V gene's germline CDR1 is SQVTM and CDR2 ANQGSEA. This CDR3 has 16 residues. The germline V and J ends were trimmed by 4 bases and 1 base, with 19 bases remaining between them. For the CDR3, the DNA is TGCAGCGTTGCCAGGGCAGAGGGGAACCTTAACTATGGCTACACCTTC. Translation gives CSVARAEGNLNYGYTF. Based on the CDR3 plus reference TRBV29-1 and TRBJ1-2, the full variable domain is SAVISQKPSRDICQRGTSLTIQCQVDSQVTMMFWYRQQPGQSLTLIATANQGSEATYESGFVIDKFPISRPNLTFSTLTVSNMSPEDSSIYLCSVARAEGNLNYGYTFGSGTRLTVV.

This sequence joins TRBV5-1 and TRBJ1-1, with 9 bases matching TRBD1. The junction had 6 bases not matched to a gene; V was cut back by 5 bases and J by 7 bases. Germline assignment: CDR1 SGHRS and CDR2 YFSETQ. The CDR3 runs to 13 residues. The CDR3, as DNA: TGCGCCAGCAGACGCGGACAGGGGAATGAAGCTTTCTTT. It yields the protein CASRRGQGNEAFF.

This clone turned up a few times. The chain recombines TRBV2 with TRBJ2-3; unclear D gene. This CDR3 spans 14 amino acids. Germline CDR1 and CDR2: SNHLY and FYNNEI. Trimming took 7 bases from V and 0 from J, leaving 11 bases between them. This CDR3 is CASKSTVSTDTQYF. As DNA, the CDR3 is TGTGCCAGCAAGTCGACGGTCAGCACAGATACGCAGTATTTT.

This chain uses TRBV5-1 with TRBJ2-2, with D unclear. Germline V gene lookup returns CDR1 SGHRS and CDR2 YFSETQ. The CDR3 runs 14 residues. Trimming left V 0 bases short and J 1 base short, with 4 bases between. The DNA of the CDR3 is TGCGCCAGCAGCTTGGAGTGGAACACCGGGGAGCTGTTTTTT. Protein sequence: CASSLEWNTGELFF.

The J gene is TRBJ1-2, the V gene TRBV5-1, with 8 nucleotides matching TRBD1. CDR3 length: 16 amino acids. With V trimmed by 2 bases and J by 8 bases, 14 bases remained unmatched. CDR1 is SGHRS, CDR2 YFSETQ, per germline. The CDR3 protein is CASSFGTGELGGGYTF. The CDR3 nucleotides read TGCGCCAGCAGCTTCGGGACAGGAGAGCTTGGAGGGGGCTACACCTTC. Based on the CDR3 plus reference TRBV5-1 and TRBJ1-2, the full variable domain is KAGVTQTPRYLIKTRGQQVTLSCSPISGHRSVSWYQQTPGQGLQFLFEYFSETQRNKGNFPGRFSGRQFSNSRSEMNVSTLELGDSALYLCASSFGTGELGGGYTFGSGTRLTVV.

The J gene is TRBJ2-7, the V gene TRBV28, with TRBD1 as a possible D gene (5 bases). V was clipped by 8 bases and J by 3 bases, with 20 bases between them. The CDR3 is 15 residues long. From germline, CDR1 is MDHEN and CDR2 SYDVKM. The CDR3 region has the DNA TGTGCCAGCCCCTTGAAGGCCAGGGTCGACTACGAGCAGTACTTC. This translates into CASPLKARVDYEQYF.

This chain links TRBV7-9 with TRBJ2-1; D gene unclear. There are 15 residues in the CDR3. Germline-derived CDR1 and CDR2 are SEHNR and FQNEAQ (reference sequence). With 0 bases removed from V and 10 bases from J, the gap between germline ends came to 16 bases. Here the CDR3 DNA reads TGTGCCAGCAGCTTAGCAGGGATGGTTTCGAGCGAGCAGTTCTTC. Translating gives CASSLAGMVSSEQFF.

The CDR3 DNA follows: TGTGCCAGCAGCTTGCTCGACGCCTACGAGCAGTACTTC. It is translated as CASSLLDAYEQYF. The chain links TRBV5-8 to TRBJ2-7; D call uncertain. The length of the CDR3 is 13 residues. V shed 1 base and J shed 2 bases, with 7 bases lying between them. Germline V gives CDR1 SGHTS, CDR2 YDEGEE.

With respect to this clone: The sample holds other DNA sequences that translate to the same CDR3. This chain links TRBV6-1 with TRBJ1-2; tentatively, D is TRBD1 (6 bases). CDR3 size: 14 residues. V lost 1 base, J lost 4 bases, and 10 bases lay in between. Germline-derived CDR1 and CDR2 are MNHNS and SASEGT. In DNA form, the CDR3 reads TGTGCCAGCAGTGAAGTAGGGGGTGTCTATGGCTACACCTTC. Translation: CASSEVGGVYGYTF.

The genes are TRBV5-1 and TRBJ2-7, with 9 nucleotides matching TRBD1. CDR3 length: 15 amino acids. Per germline, CDR1 SGHRS and CDR2 YFSETQ. V trimming: 4 bases; J trimming: 4 bases; junction bases outside the gene matches: 9. CDR3 loop: CASSTQPGQGYEQYF. As DNA, the CDR3 is TGCGCCAGCAGCACCCAACCGGGACAGGGATACGAGCAGTACTTC.

The rearrangement links TRBV2 to TRBJ2-5; 12 nucleotides match TRBD1. With V trimmed by 6 bases and J by 5 bases, 10 bases remained unmatched. Germline V gene data show CDR1 as SNHLY and CDR2 as FYNNEI. The CDR3 has 16 amino acids. CDR3 sequence: CASRASGTGGMETQYF. The CDR3 DNA is TGTGCCAGCAGGGCTTCCGGGACAGGGGGCATGGAGACCCAGTACTTC.

This clone was seen a single time. The chain joins TRBV7-2 to TRBJ2-1, with a possible D match to TRBD2 (6 bases). This CDR3 spans 13 amino acids. Germline lookup yields CDR1 SGHTA and CDR2 FQGNSA. V lost 6 bases and J 10 bases, leaving 16 bases between the germline ends. The CDR3 region is CASSLGPGREQFF. Written as DNA, the CDR3 is TGTGCCAGCAGTTTGGGGCCCGGGAGAGAGCAGTTCTTC.

The chain combines TRBV7-6 with TRBJ2-5, with TRBD2 matching 8 bases. The CDR3 sequence is 15 residues long. Losses at the gene ends were 1 base for V and 7 bases for J; bases not matched to a gene: 8. Germline V gene sequence: CDR1 SGHVS, CDR2 FNYEAQ. This CDR3 is CASSLDGRAAGTQYF. The CDR3 DNA reads TGTGCCAGCAGCTTAGACGGGAGGGCCGCCGGGACCCAGTACTTC.